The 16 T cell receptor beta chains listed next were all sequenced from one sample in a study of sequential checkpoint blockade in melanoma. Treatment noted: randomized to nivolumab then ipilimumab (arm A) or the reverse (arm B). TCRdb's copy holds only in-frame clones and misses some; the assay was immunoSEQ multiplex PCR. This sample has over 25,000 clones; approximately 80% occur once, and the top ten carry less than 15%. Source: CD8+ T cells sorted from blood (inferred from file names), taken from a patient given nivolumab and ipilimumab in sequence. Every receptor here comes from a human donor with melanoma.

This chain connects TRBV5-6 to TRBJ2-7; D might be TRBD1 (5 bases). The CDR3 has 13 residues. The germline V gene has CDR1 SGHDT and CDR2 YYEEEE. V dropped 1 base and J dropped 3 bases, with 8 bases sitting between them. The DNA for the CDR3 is TGTGCCAGCAGCTTGCCGGACAACTACGAGCAGTACTTC. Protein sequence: CASSLPDNYEQYF.

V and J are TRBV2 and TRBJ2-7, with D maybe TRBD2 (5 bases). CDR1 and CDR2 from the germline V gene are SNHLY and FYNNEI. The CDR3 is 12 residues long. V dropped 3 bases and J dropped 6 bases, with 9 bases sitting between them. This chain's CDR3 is CASSDKSGEQYF. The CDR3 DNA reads TGTGCCAGCAGTGATAAAAGCGGCGAGCAGTACTTC.

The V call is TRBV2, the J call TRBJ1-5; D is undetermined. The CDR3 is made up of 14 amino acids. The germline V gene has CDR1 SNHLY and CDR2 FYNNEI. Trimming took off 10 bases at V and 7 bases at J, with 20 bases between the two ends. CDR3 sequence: CATTEMAGGQPQHF. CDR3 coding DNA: TGTGCCACCACCGAGATGGCGGGAGGACAGCCCCAGCATTTT.

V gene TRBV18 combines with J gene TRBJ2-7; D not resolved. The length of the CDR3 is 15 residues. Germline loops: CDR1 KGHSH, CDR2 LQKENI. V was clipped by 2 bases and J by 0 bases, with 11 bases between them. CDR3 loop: CASSPSAAVSYEQYF. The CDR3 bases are TGTGCCAGCTCACCATCCGCGGCGGTCTCCTACGAGCAGTACTTC.

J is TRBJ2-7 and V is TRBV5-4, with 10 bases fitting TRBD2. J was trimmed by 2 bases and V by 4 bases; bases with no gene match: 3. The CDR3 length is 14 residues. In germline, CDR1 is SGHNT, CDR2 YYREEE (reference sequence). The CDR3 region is CASSTGLATYEQYF. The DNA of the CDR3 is TGTGCCAGCAGCACGGGACTAGCGACCTACGAGCAGTACTTC.

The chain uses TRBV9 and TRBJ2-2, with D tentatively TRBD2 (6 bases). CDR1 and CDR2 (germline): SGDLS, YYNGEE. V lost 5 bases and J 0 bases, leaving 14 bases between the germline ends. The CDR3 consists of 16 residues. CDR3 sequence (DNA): TGTGCCAGCAGTATTAGCGGAGACACGAACACCGGGGAGCTGTTTTTT. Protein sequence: CASSISGDTNTGELFF.

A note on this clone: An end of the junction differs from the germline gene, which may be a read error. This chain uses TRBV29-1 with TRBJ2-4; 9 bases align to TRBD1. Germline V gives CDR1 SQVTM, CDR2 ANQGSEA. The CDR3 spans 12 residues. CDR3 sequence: CSVRTGEDIPYF. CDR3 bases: TGCAGCGTCCGGACAGGGGAGGACATTCCGTACTTC.

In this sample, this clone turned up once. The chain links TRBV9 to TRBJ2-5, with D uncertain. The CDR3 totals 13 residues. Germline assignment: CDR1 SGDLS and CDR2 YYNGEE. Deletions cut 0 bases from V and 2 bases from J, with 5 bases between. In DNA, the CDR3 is TGTGCCAGCAGCGTAGACTGGCAAGAGACCCAGTACTTC. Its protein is CASSVDWQETQYF.

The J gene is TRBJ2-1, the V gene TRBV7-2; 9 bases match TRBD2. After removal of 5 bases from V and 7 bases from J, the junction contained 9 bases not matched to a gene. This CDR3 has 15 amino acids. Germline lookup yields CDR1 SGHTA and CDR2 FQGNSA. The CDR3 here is CASSQEPAGGNEQFF. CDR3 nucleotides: TGTGCCAGCAGCCAAGAGCCAGCGGGGGGTAATGAGCAGTTCTTC.

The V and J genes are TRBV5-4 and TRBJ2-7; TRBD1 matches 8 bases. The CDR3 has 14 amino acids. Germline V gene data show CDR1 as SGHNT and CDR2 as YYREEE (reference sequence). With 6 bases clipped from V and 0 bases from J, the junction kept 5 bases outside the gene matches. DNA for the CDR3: TGTGCCAGCACCAGGGACAGGAACTCCTACGAGCAGTACTTC. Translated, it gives CASTRDRNSYEQYF.

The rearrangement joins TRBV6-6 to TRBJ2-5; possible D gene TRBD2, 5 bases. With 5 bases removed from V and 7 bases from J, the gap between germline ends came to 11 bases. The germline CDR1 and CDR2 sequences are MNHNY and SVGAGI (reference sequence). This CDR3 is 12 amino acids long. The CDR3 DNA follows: TGTGCCAGCAGTCTGGACTCTAGGACCCAGTACTTC. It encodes CASSLDSRTQYF.

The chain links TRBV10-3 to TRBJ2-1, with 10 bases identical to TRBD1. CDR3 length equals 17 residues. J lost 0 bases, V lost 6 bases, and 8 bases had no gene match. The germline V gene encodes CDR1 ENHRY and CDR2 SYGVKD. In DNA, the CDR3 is TGTGCCATCAGCGTCTGGGGACAGGGGTACTCCTACAATGAGCAGTTCTTC. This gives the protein CAISVWGQGYSYNEQFF.

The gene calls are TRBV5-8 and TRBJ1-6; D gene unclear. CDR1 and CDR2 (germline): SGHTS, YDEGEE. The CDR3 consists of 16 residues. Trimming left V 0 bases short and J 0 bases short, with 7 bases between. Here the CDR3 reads CASSLEIRSYNSPLHF. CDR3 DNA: TGTGCCAGCAGCTTGGAAATCCGCTCCTATAATTCACCCCTCCACTTT.

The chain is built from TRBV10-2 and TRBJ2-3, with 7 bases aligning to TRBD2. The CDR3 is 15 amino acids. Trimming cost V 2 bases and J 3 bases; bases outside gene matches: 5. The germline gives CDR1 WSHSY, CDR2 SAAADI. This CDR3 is CASSEIGGKTDTQYF. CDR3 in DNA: TGCGCCAGCAGTGAGATCGGGGGGAAGACAGATACGCAGTATTTT.

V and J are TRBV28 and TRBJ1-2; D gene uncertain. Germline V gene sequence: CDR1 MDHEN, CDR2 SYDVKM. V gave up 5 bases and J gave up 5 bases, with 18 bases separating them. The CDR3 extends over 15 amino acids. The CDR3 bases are TGTGCCAGCAGTCCTCCTGGGAGGCTGGGATATGGCTACACCTTC. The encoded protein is CASSPPGRLGYGYTF.

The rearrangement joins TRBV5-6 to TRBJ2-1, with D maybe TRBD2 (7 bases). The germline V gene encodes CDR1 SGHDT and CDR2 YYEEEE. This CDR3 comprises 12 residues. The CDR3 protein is CSSVGGPNEQFF. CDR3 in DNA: TGTTCCTCCGTGGGGGGGCCGAATGAGCAGTTCTTC.